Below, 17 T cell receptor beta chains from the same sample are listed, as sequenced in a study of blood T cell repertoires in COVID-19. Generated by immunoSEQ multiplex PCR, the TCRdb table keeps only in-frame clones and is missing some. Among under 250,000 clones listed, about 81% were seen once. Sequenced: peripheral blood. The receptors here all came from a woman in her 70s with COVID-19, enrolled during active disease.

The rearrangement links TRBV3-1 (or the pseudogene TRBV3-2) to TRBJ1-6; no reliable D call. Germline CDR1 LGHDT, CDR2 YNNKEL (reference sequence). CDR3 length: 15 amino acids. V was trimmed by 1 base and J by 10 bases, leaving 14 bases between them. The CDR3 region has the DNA TGTGCCAGCAGCCAAGGGCGAGGAAGAGTATCACCCCTCCACTTT. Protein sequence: CASSQGRGRVSPLHF.

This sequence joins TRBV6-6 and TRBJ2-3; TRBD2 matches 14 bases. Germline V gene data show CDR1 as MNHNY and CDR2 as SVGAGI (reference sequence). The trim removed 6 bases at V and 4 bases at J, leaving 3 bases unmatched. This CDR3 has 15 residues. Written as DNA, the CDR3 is TGTGCCAGCAGGCCGGGACTAGCGGGAGCAGATACGCAGTATTTT. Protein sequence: CASRPGLAGADTQYF.

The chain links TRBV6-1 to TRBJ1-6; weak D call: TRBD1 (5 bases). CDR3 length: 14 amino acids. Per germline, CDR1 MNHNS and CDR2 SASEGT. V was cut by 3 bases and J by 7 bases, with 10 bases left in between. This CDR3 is CASSEGLGNSPLHF. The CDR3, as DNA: TGTGCCAGCAGTGAGGGGCTGGGAAATTCACCCCTCCACTTT.

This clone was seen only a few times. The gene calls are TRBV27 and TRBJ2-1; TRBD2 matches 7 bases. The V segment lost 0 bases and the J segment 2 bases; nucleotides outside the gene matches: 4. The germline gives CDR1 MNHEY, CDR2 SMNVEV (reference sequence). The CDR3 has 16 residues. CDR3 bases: TGTGCCAGCAGTTTATCGATTGCGGGAGCCTACAATGAGCAGTTCTTC. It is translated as CASSLSIAGAYNEQFF.

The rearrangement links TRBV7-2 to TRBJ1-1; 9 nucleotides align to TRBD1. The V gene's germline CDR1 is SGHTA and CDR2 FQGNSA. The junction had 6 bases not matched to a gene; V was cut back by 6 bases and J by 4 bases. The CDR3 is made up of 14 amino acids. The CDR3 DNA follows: TGTGCCAGCAGGTACACAGGGGGCATCACTGAAGCTTTCTTT. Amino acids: CASRYTGGITEAFF.

Here the CDR3 reads CASSLGPPGGGQETQYF. For the CDR3, the DNA is TGTGCCAGCAGCTTAGGGCCTCCCGGGGGGGGCCAAGAGACCCAGTACTTC. J is TRBJ2-5 and V is TRBV7-2; 8 bases are a match to TRBD2. There are 17 residues in the CDR3. Germline CDR1 SGHTA, CDR2 FQGNSA. V lost 1 base and J lost 1; bases outside the gene matches: 8.

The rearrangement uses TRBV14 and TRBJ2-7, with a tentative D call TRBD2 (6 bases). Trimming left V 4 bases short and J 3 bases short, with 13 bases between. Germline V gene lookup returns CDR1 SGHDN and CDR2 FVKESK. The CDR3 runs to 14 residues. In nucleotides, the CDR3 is TGTGCCAGCAGCCCCTCCCCGGGGGTCTACGAGCAGTACTTC. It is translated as CASSPSPGVYEQYF. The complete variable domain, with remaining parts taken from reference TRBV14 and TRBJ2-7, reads EAGVTQFPSHSVIEKGQTVTLRCDPISGHDNLYWYRRVMGKEIKFLLHFVKESKQDESGMPNNRFLAERTGGTYSTLKVQPAELEDSGVYFCASSPSPGVYEQYFGPGTRLTVT.

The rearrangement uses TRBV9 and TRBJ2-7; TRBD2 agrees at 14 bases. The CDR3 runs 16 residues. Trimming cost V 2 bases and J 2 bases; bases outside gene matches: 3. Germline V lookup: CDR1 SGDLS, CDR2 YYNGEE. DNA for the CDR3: TGTGCCAGCAGCGTCGGACTAGCGGGAGGTGCCTACGAGCAGTACTTC. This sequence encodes CASSVGLAGGAYEQYF.

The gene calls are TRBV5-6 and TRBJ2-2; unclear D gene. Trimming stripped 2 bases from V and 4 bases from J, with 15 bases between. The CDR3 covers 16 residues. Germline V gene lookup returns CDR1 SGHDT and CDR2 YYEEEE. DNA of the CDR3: TGTGCCAGCAGCTTCCGTAGTAGAAAGATCACCGGGGAGCTGTTTTTT. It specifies CASSFRSRKITGELFF.

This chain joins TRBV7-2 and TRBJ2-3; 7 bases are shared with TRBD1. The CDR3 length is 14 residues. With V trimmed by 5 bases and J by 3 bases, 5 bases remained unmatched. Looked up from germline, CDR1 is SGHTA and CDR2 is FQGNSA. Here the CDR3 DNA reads TGTGCCAGCAGCAAGGGACAGACTACAGATACGCAGTATTTT. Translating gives CASSKGQTTDTQYF.

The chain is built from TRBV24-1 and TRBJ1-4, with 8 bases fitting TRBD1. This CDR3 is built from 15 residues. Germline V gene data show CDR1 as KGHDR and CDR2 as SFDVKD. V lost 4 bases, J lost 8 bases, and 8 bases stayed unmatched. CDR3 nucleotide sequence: TGTGCCACCAGTGAGACGACAGGGGCAGGAGAAAAACTGTTTTTT. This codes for CATSETTGAGEKLFF.

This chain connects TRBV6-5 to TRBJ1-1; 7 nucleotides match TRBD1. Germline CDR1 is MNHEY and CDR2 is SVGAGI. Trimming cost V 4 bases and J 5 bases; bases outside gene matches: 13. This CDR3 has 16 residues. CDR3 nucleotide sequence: TGTGCCAGCAGTTTGACAGGGTGGGGCCAAGGAACTGAAGCTTTCTTT. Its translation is CASSLTGWGQGTEAFF.

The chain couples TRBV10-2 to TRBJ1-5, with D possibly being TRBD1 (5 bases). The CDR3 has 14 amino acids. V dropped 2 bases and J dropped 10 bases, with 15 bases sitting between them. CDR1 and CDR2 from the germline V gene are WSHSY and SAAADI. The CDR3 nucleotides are TGCGCCAGCAGTGAGGACAGATATCAGCTACCCCAGCATTTT. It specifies CASSEDRYQLPQHF.

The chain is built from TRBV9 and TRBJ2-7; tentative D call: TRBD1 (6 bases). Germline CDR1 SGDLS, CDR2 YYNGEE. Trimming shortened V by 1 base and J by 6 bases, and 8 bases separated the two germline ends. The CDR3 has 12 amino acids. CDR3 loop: CASSVTGCEQYF. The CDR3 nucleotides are TGTGCCAGCAGCGTAACAGGGTGCGAGCAGTACTTC.

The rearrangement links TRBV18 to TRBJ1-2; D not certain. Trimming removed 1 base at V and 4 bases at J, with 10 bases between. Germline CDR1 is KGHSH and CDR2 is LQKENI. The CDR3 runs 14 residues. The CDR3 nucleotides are TGTGCCAGCTCACCACTTGGCGAGGGCTATGGCTACACCTTC. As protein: CASSPLGEGYGYTF. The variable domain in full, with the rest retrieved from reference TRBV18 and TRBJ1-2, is NAGVMQNPRHLVRRRGQEARLRCSPMKGHSHVYWYRQLPEEGLKFMVYLQKENIIDESGMPKERFSAEFPKEGPSILRIQQVVRGDSAAYFCASSPLGEGYGYTFGSGTRLTVV.

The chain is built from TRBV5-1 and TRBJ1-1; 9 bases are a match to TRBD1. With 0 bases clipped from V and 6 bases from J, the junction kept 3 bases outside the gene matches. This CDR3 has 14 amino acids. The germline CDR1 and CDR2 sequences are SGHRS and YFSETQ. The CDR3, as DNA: TGCGCCAGCAGCTTGGGGGACAGGGTTGCTGAAGCTTTCTTT. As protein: CASSLGDRVAEAFF.

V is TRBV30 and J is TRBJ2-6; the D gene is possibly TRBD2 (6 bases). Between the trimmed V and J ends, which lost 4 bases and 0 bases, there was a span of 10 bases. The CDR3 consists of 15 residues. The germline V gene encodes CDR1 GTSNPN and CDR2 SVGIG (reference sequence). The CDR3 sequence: CAWKAGSSGANVLTF. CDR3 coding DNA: TGTGCCTGGAAGGCGGGGAGCTCTGGGGCCAACGTCCTGACTTTC.